This T cell receptor beta chain was identified during a study of T cells after yellow fever vaccination. With 0 bases removed from V and 3 bases from J, the gap between germline ends came to 6 bases. The CDR3 runs to 14 residues. In germline, CDR1 is SGDLS, CDR2 YYNGEE. Findings of the study overall: Clones that expanded after primary vaccination mostly reappeared after the booster (96% CD4, roughly 90% CD8).

The study made its TCR cDNA through 5'RACE template switching. That step introduced a universal primer site along with UMIs. TCRdb analysed the 5' RACE reads with MiXCR anew, one entry per CDR3 protein. The sample consists of about 320,000 distinct CDR3 sequences, approximately 4.3% of them appearing once. Turning to this clonotype: Its antigen is unidentified.

The gene calls are TRBV9 and TRBJ2-2; D possibly corresponds to TRBD2 (6 bases). The material sequenced was PBMCs, taken 15 days after the yellow fever booster vaccination. This receptor was identified in a young man who received the YFV17D yellow fever vaccine. DNA for the CDR3: TGTGCCAGCAGCGTAGGGGGGGACACCGGGGAGCTGTTTTTT. It yields the protein CASSVGGDTGELFF.